This TCR beta chain was recovered during a study of T cell responses to AZD1222 COVID-19 vaccine. Method: immunoSEQ multiplex PCR; TCRdb's copy keeps in-frame clones and lacks some. The data contain approximately 200,000 clones, around 93% of them seen just once; the ten biggest clones take up 7.5% to 10%. Study-level points and caveats: Spike-specific TCR repertoires showed rising breadth and depth after two AZD1222 doses. Reports indicate that nearly half of spike-specific TCRs are directed at unmutated variant regions.

V dropped 3 bases and J dropped 4; count of bases not matched to a gene: 6. Germline-derived CDR1 and CDR2 are SGHAT and FQNNGV. This CDR3 comprises 15 residues. In regard to this clone: No antigen is known for it.

This sequence joins TRBV11-2 and TRBJ1-2, with 9 bases matching TRBD1. The sample here was peripheral blood, taken on day 0 of AZD1222 vaccination. This TCR came from an adult in good health. This CDR3 reads CASSFGMGQGYGYTF. The CDR3 bases are TGTGCCAGCAGCTTTGGGATGGGACAGGGCTATGGCTACACCTTC.